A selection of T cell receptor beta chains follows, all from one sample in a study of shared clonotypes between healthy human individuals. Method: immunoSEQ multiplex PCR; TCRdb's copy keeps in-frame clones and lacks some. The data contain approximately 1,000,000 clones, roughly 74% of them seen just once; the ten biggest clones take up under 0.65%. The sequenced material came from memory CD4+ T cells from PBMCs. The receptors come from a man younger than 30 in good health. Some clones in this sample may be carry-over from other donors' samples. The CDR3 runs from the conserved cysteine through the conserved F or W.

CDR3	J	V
CASSTPYLGDEKLFF	TRBJ1-4	TRBV28
CASSLMDRTNQPQHF	TRBJ1-5	TRBV28
CASSPPGTSGFGWEQYF	TRBJ2-7	TRBV18
CASSPEGARADTQYF	TRBJ2-3	TRBV7-2
CASSPTGETGNTIYF	TRBJ1-3	TRBV19
CASSDLAGVVAQYF	TRBJ2-5	TRBV2
CASSVKGQGGASPLHF	TRBJ1-6	TRBV9
CASSSLAGSNSPLHF	TRBJ1-6	TRBV5-1
CASSGLGRATGELFF	TRBJ2-2	TRBV2
CASSSQGAGGRNEQFF	TRBJ2-1	TRBV7-3
CASSSSQTASTDTQYF	TRBJ2-3	TRBV5-4
CASSVTGNREQFF	TRBJ2-1	TRBV7-2
CASSVQGAGETQYF	TRBJ2-5	TRBV27
CASSLAGQQIGNTIYF	TRBJ1-3	TRBV11-2
CASSLRLGLRTDTQYF	TRBJ2-3	TRBV7-8
CASSLVASGRGTDTQYF	TRBJ2-3	TRBV7-2
CASSPGSGAEAFF	TRBJ1-1	TRBV18
CATSRVRTGGFHEQYF	TRBJ2-7	TRBV15
CASKLEGVEIQYF	TRBJ2-4	TRBV5-1
CASSRQGARKNIQYF	TRBJ2-4	TRBV28
CSVRTGGDTEAFF	TRBJ1-1	TRBV29-1
CASSLKGPAQETQYF	TRBJ2-5	TRBV5-1
CASSQSGSPWRNTIYF	TRBJ1-3	TRBV14
CAWRRQGLTGLAF	TRBJ2-7	TRBV30
CASSLPGPPAEQYF	TRBJ2-7	TRBV28
CASSLVFSGDLSYEQYF	TRBJ2-7	TRBV7-8
CASSTNRASYNEQFF	TRBJ2-1	TRBV7-3
CASRRQVTNEKLFF	TRBJ1-4	TRBV4-2
CASSFNGGQETQYF	TRBJ2-5	TRBV5-4
CASTQRSTRTTGELFF	TRBJ2-2	TRBV6-6
CASSPGTGGRGDTQYF	TRBJ2-3	TRBV5-1
CASSQRQVIGAGELFF	TRBJ2-2	TRBV5-1
CASSPGVLRANVLTF	TRBJ2-6	TRBV28
CASSLSSGGRAGELFF	TRBJ2-2	TRBV7-2
CASSLASGSDTQYF	TRBJ2-3	TRBV7-9
CASSYWQGNTEAFF	TRBJ1-1	TRBV6-5
CASSAPNTGGGGYTF	TRBJ1-2	TRBV28
CASNMWGYEQYF	TRBJ2-7	TRBV28
CASSMRTAYEQYF	TRBJ2-7	TRBV19
CASSVVGGNTIYF	TRBJ1-3	TRBV9
CASSDPGESEKLFF	TRBJ1-4	TRBV2
CASSIPRASAGYTF	TRBJ1-2	TRBV19
CASSLDLGRDTGELFF	TRBJ2-2	TRBV5-1
CASSYPGGQPQHF	TRBJ1-5	TRBV28
CASRRGPNEKLFF	TRBJ1-4	TRBV28
CASSLGGADYEQFF	TRBJ2-1	TRBV5-1
CSATGADEAFF	TRBJ1-1	TRBV20-1
CASSLVSGFYEQYF	TRBJ2-7	TRBV7-9
CASSLAGGTETQYF	TRBJ2-5	TRBV19
CAWSKPDFGGGVNYGYTF	TRBJ1-2	TRBV30
CASSLRYEDTQYF	TRBJ2-3	TRBV6-1
CASRTSGHSSYEQYF	TRBJ2-7	TRBV2
CASSLGGLYGYTF	TRBJ1-2	TRBV7-2
CASSLGQDLTEAFF	TRBJ1-1	TRBV18